The present entry profiles one T cell receptor beta chain with its context. This entry comes from a study of blood T cell repertoires in COVID-19. On the study more broadly: Samples representing acute and convalescent COVID-19 were sourced from the United States, Italy and Spain. Sample material is recorded as cDNA or gDNA derived from T cells, B-cell-depleted T cells, or PBMCs.

Authors' data handling: Amplification from reference gene primers served as the basis for estimated nucleated cell counts. Sequencing was performed with immunoSEQ multiplex PCR; in TCRdb, only in-frame clones are kept and a portion is missing. For V, J and clone size, that table is used; D and trimming come from the DNA. The sample comprises under 130,000 clones, around 87% of which are singletons, and about 30% rests with the top ten. CDR1 and CDR2 (germline): MNHEY, SMNVEV (reference sequence). The V end was cut by 4 bases, the J end by 0 bases, with 13 bases between. The CDR3 totals 16 residues. This sequence was found in a woman of 80 years or more with acute or convalescent COVID-19. The chain carries TRBV27 and TRBJ2-1, with D unclear. Material for sequencing was peripheral blood. CDR3 region: CASSSATKSSYNEQFF. The CDR3 region has the DNA TGTGCCAGCAGTTCCGCTACGAAAAGCTCCTACAATGAGCAGTTCTTC.